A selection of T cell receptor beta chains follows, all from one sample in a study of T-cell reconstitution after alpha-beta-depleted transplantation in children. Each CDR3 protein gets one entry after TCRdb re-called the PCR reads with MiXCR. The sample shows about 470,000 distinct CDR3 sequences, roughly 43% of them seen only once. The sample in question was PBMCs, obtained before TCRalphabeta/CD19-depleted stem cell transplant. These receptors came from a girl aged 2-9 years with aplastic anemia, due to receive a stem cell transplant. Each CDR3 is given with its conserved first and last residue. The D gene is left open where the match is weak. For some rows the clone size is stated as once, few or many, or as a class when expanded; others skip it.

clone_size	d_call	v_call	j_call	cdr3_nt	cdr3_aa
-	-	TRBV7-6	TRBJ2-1	TGTGCCAGCAGCTTAACGGAGACTACCAATGAGCAGTTCTTC	CASSLTETTNEQFF
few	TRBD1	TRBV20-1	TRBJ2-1	TGCAGTGCTAGAGATCGGGACAGGGGGGATGAGCAGTTCTTC	CSARDRDRGDEQFF
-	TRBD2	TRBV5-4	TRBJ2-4	TGTGCCAGCAGCTGGGGGCAGGGACTAGCGGGAGTGGAGGCCAAAAACATTCAGTACTTC	CASSWGQGLAGVEAKNIQYF
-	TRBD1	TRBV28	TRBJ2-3	TGTGCCAGCAGTTTTTGGGGGACAGGGAAAGATACGCAGTATTTT	CASSFWGTGKDTQYF
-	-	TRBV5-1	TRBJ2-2	TGCGCCAGCAGCGAAGCGCACACCGGGGAGCTGTTTTTT	CASSEAHTGELFF
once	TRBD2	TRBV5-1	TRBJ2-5	TGCGCCAGCAGCTTGGGTCCAGCGGGGGGGCCCAAAGGGACCCAGTACTTC	CASSLGPAGGPKGTQYF
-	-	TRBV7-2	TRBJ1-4	TGTGCCAGCAGCTGGGACCTAACCCGCGGTGAAAAACTGTTTTTT	CASSWDLTRGEKLFF
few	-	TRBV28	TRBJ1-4	TGTGCCAGCACCTCCCTTAGGGGACTCACAAATGAAAAACTGTTTTTT	CASTSLRGLTNEKLFF
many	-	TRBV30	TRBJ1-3	TGTGCCTGGAGTGTCATCTCTGGAAACACCATATATTTT	CAWSVISGNTIYF
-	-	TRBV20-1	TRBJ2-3	TGCAGTGCCGCGAACCCCGGAAAGGGCACAGATACGCAGTATTTT	CSAANPGKGTDTQYF
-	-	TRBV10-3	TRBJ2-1	TGTGCCATCCAAATACGCTCCTACAATGAGCAGTTCTTC	CAIQIRSYNEQFF
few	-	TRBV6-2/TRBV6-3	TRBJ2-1	TGTGCCAGCACCCAGCGGGTGCAGTTGAATGAGCAGTTCTTC	CASTQRVQLNEQFF
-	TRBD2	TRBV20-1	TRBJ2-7	TGCAGTGCTAGCCCGACTAGCGACTACGAGCAGTACTTC	CSASPTSDYEQYF
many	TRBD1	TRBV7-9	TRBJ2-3	TGTGCCAGCAGCCCGGGACAGGGAGCGTTTCAAGATACGCAGTATTTT	CASSPGQGAFQDTQYF
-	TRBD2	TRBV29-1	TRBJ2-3	TGCAGCGTTCGGCCTAGCGGGAGCACAGATACGCAGTATTTT	CSVRPSGSTDTQYF
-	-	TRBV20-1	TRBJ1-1	TGCAGTGCTAGAGAGCAGGGACGGAACACTGAAGCTTTCTTT	CSAREQGRNTEAFF
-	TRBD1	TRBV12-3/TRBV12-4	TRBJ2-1	TGTGCCAGCAGTCACCCGGGACAGGAGTACAATGAGCAGTTCTTC	CASSHPGQEYNEQFF
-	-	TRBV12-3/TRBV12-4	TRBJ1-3	TGTGCCAGCTCGGTTGGAGGGGACACCATATATTTT	CASSVGGDTIYF
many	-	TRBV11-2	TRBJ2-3	TGTGCCAGCAGCCGTACCTCTGCGCGGGCAATAACAGATACGCAGTATTTT	CASSRTSARAITDTQYF
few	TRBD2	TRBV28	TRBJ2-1	TGTGCCAGCAGTCCTCCGGCGGGACTAGCGGGAGGGAGCTCCTACAATGAGCAGTTCTTC	CASSPPAGLAGGSSYNEQFF
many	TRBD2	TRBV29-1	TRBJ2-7	TGCAGCGGTTCTGTAGGGACTAGCGGACCCCAGTACGAGCAGTACTTC	CSGSVGTSGPQYEQYF
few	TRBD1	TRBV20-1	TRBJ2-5	TGCAGTGCTCCCTCAGACAGGGGGCGGGTAGAGACCCAGTACTTC	CSAPSDRGRVETQYF
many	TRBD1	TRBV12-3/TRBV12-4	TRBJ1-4	TGTGCCAGCAGTTCAAGGGGGCAAACTAATGAAAAACTGTTTTTT	CASSSRGQTNEKLFF
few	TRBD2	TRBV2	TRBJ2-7	TGTGCCAGCAGACTAGCGGGTCCCTACGAGCAGTACTTC	CASRLAGPYEQYF
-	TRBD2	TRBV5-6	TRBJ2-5	TGTGCCAGCAGCCTAGCGGGGGGGACAGAGACCCAGTACTTC	CASSLAGGTETQYF
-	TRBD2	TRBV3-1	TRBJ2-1	TGTGCCAGCAGCCGTTTGGGAGCGGGGGCCAACAATGAGCAGTTCTTC	CASSRLGAGANNEQFF
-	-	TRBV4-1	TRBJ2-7	TGCGCCAGCAGCCCCAGTTTAGCGGAGTCCTACGAGCAGTACTTC	CASSPSLAESYEQYF
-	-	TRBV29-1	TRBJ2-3	TGCAGCGTTGCAGCCAGTTCTAGCACAGATACGCAGTATTTT	CSVAASSSTDTQYF
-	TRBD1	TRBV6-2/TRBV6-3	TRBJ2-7	TGTGCCAGCAGTTACGGCCGGGACAGTTCCTACGAGCAGTACTTC	CASSYGRDSSYEQYF
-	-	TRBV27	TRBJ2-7	TGTGCCAGCAGTGCCTCGGGACGGAGTGCCGCGCAGTACTTC	CASSASGRSAAQYF
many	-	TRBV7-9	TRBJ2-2	TGTGCCAGCAGTCCTCCGGGATCTGTCACCGGGGAGCTGTTTTTT	CASSPPGSVTGELFF
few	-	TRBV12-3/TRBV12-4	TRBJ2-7	TGTGCCAGCAGTTTGACGGGGGTCGACGAGCAGTACTTC	CASSLTGVDEQYF
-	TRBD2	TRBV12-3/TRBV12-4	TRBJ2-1	TGTGCCAGCGCCGAGGACGGGAGGTCCTACAATGAGCAGTTCTTC	CASAEDGRSYNEQFF
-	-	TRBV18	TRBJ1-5	TGTGCCAGCTCCCAAGACAGAGAACAGCCCCAGCATTTT	CASSQDREQPQHF
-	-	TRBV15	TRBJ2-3	TGTGCCACCAGCAGAGATCCCGCCCGCTGGGGCGGTTTCACAGATACGCAGTATTTT	CATSRDPARWGGFTDTQYF
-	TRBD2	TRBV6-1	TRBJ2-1	TGTGCCAGCAGACCACGGACTAGCGGGACCCATGAGCAGTTCTTC	CASRPRTSGTHEQFF
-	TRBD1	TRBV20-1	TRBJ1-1	TGCAGTGCTGAGGACAGGGCCAACACTGAAGCTTTCTTT	CSAEDRANTEAFF
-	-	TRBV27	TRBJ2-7	TGTGCCAGCACTCCAGACCCTGGCTACGAGCAGTACTTC	CASTPDPGYEQYF
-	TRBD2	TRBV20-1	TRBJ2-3	TGCAGTGCTAGACGCACTAGCGGGCCCACAGATACGCAGTATTTT	CSARRTSGPTDTQYF
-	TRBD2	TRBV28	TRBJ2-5	TGTGCCAGCAGTCCCCCTAGCGGGAAACAGACCCAGTACTTC	CASSPPSGKQTQYF
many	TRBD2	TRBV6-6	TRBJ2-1	TGTGCCAGCAGCCCCAAGACTAGCGGCCCATACAATGAGCAGTTCTTC	CASSPKTSGPYNEQFF
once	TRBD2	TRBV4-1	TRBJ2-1	TGCGCCAGCAGCCAAGGCAGGGGACTAGCGGGGCCCGGTAGATACAATGAGCAGTTCTTC	CASSQGRGLAGPGRYNEQFF
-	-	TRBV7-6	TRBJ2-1	TGTGCCAGCAGCTTAACGGAGGGGAATGAGCAGTTCTTC	CASSLTEGNEQFF
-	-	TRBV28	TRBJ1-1	TGTGCCAGCATCCCCTCCCTTCCCACTGAAGCTTTCTTT	CASIPSLPTEAFF
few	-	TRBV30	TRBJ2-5	TGTGCCTGGAGTGGGGGGGAGACCCAGTACTTC	CAWSGGETQYF
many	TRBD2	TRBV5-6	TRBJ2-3	TGTGCCAGCAGCCGAGACGATGGGACTAGCGGACACACAGATACGCAGTATTTT	CASSRDDGTSGHTDTQYF
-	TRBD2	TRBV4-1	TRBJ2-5	TGCGCCAGCAGCCCCCTAGCGGGGTATGAGACCCAGTACTTC	CASSPLAGYETQYF
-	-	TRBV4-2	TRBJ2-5	TGTGCCAGCAGCCAAGTATTAGGGAGTCAAGAGACCCAGTACTTC	CASSQVLGSQETQYF
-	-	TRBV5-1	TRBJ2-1	TGCGCCAGCAGCTTGGGTACTAGCACCCTCTACAATGAGCAGTTCTTC	CASSLGTSTLYNEQFF
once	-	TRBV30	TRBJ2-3	TGTGCCTGGACCCCGGCCGCTCTCCATTTCACAGATACGCAGTATTTT	CAWTPAALHFTDTQYF
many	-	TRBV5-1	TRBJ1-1	TGCGCCAGCAGCTTGGGGGCTCGGAACACTGAAGCTTTCTTT	CASSLGARNTEAFF